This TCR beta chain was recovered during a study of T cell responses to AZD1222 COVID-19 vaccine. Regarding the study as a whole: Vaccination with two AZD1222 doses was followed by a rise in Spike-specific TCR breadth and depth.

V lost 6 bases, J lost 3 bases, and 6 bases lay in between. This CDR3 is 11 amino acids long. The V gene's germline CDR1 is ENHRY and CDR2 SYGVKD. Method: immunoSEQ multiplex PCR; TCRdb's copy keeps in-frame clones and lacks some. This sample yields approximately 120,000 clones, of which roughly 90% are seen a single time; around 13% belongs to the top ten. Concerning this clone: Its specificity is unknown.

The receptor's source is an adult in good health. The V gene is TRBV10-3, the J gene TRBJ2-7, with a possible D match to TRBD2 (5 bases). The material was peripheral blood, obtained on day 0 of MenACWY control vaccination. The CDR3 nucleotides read TGTGCCATCAGCCGGGACTACGAGCAGTACTTC. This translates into CAISRDYEQYF.